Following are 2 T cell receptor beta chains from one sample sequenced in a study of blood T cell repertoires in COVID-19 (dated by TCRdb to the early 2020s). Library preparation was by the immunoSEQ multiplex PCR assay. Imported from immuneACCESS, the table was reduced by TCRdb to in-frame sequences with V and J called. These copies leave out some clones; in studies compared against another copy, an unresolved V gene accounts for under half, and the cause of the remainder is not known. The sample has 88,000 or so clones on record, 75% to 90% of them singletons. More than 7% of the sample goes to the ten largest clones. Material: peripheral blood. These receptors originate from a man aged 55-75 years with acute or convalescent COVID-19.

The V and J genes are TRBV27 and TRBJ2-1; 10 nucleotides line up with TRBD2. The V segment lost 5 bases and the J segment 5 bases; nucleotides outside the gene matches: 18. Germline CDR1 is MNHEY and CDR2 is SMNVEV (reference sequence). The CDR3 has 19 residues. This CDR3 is CASSTRLAGVVGIDNEQFF. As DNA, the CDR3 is TGTGCCAGCAGTACACGCCTAGCGGGAGTAGTGGGGATAGACAATGAGCAGTTCTTC.

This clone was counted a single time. CDR3 amino acids: CASSLGRANEKLFF. The DNA for the CDR3 is TGTGCCAGCAGCTTAGGTCGGGCTAATGAAAAACTGTTTTTT. J is TRBJ1-4 and V is TRBV11-2; D is undetermined. V was pared by 1 base and J by 3 bases, with 6 bases between. The CDR3 spans 14 residues. Germline V CDR1 and CDR2: SGHAT, FQNNGV.